This TCR beta chain was sequenced during a study of blood T cell repertoires in COVID-19. Looking at the study overall: Researchers got acute and convalescent COVID-19 samples from the United States, Italy and Spain. From T cells, B-cell-depleted T cells, or PBMCs came the material, which was cDNA or gDNA.

Under the authors' procedure: Amplified reference gene primers provided the basis for estimating nucleated cell counts. TCRdb's copy holds only in-frame clones and misses some; the assay was immunoSEQ multiplex PCR. That table is the source of V, J and clone size, and D and trimming were worked out from the DNA. The data show approximately 350,000 clones, 83% seen once. V was pared by 4 bases and J by 3 bases, with 10 bases of the junction left unmatched. Germline CDR1 reads GTSNPN; CDR2 reads SVGIG (reference sequence). The CDR3 is made up of 15 amino acids. This clone has just one count. This clonotype was sampled from a man aged 25-45 years with active or convalescent COVID-19. The sample comprised peripheral blood. The chain uses TRBV30 and TRBJ2-7; 9 bases fit TRBD2. The CDR3 spells CAWTGFSGRSYEQYF. The CDR3, as DNA: TGTGCCTGGACGGGTTTTAGCGGGAGAAGCTACGAGCAGTACTTC.